The clone carrying this T cell receptor (beta chain) was detected many times. Its antigen remains unknown. This record belongs to a study of identical twins. Points from the study as a whole: The abundant beta clonotypes from cord blood had fewer insertions, and memory repertoires had none of this.

From the 5' RACE reads, TCRdb called clonotypes with MiXCR, one entry per CDR3 protein. Among about 220,000 distinct CDR3 sequences listed, around 6.9% were seen once. All donors were healthy Caucasians. Germline V gene lookup returns CDR1 ENHRY and CDR2 SYGVKD. This CDR3 has 14 residues. The V gene lost 3 bases and the J gene lost 6 bases, with 11 bases spanning the gap. This sample was also put to use in a study of yellow fever vaccine responses in identical twins.

The specimen sequenced was memory (CD45RO+) T cells sorted from blood. This chain joins TRBV10-3 and TRBJ2-2, with D hard to call. This sequence was found in a woman between 18 and 30 years old in good health. This chain's CDR3 is CAISETPGSGELFF. CDR3 nucleotides: TGTGCCATCAGTGAAACGCCCGGGTCCGGGGAGCTGTTTTTT.